The entry that follows covers one T cell receptor (beta chain) sequence. What it recognizes is unknown. Template-switching 5'RACE yielded the TCR cDNA; a universal primer site and UMIs were added in the process. Using its own MiXCR run on the 5' RACE reads, TCRdb lists one record per CDR3 protein. The data show hundreds of thousands of distinct CDR3 sequences, around a fifth seen once. The data are from a study of T cells after yellow fever vaccination. Germline V lookup: CDR1 KGHDR, CDR2 SFDVKD. Trimming removed 8 bases from V and 8 bases from J, with 12 bases in between. CDR3 size: 12 residues. Study-wide results and caveats: Weaker, the secondary response peaked sooner, at day 5 versus 15. Reappearing after the booster were most of the clones from primary vaccination (around 96% CD4, approximately 88% CD8). Researchers cautioned that FACS-sorted repertoires could harbor abundant clonotypes contaminating from the bulk population.

The TCR was taken from a man in his late teens or twenties who received the YFV17D yellow fever vaccine. The sequences come from PBMCs, collected approximately 22 days after the first yellow fever vaccination. The chain combines TRBV24-1 with TRBJ2-1; D is tentatively TRBD1 or TRBD2 (6 bases each). CDR3 protein: CATNGGGDEQFF. For the CDR3, the DNA is TGTGCCACCAACGGGGGCGGCGATGAGCAGTTCTTC.